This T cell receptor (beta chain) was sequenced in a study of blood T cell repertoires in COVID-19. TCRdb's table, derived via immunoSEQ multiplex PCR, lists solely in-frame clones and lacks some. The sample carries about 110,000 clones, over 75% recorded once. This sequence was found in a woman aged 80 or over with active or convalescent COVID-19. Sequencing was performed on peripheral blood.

This CDR3 reads CASGWDQGGGNYNEQFF. Written as DNA, the CDR3 is TGTGCTAGTGGTTGGGACCAGGGCGGGGGGAACTACAATGAGCAGTTCTTC. The chain combines TRBV12-5 with TRBJ2-1, with 8 bases identical to TRBD2. Germline assignment: CDR1 LGHNT and CDR2 FRNRAP. Losses at the gene ends were 4 bases for V and 3 bases for J; bases not matched to a gene: 11. CDR3 length equals 17 residues.